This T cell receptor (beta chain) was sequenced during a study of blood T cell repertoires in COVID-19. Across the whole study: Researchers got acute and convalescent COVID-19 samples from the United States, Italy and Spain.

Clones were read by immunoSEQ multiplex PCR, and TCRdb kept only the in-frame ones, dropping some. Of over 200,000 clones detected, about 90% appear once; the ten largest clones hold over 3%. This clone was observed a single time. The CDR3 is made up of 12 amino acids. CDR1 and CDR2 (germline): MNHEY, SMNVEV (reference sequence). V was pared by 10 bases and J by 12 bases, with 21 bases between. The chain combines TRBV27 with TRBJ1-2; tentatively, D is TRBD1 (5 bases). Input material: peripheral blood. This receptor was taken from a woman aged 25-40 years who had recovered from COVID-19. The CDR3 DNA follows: TGTGCCACCAAGGGAGCGGGGGATGGGGACACCTTC. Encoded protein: CATKGAGDGDTF.